One sample yielded the 14 T cell receptor beta chains listed below, sequenced in a study of CD8+CD57+ T cells in acquired aplastic anemia. Template material for TCR beta VDJ and CDR3 profiling consisted of genomic DNA. A single record per CDR3 protein comes from TCRdb applying MiXCR to the reads. Of under 250,000 distinct CDR3 sequences listed, around 32% are singletons. The sample consisted of sorted CD4+, CD8+, or CD8+CD57+ T cells (not recorded which) from PBMCs. The receptors originated from a human donor in good health, serving as a control.

There are a few counts of this clonotype. The chain has TRBV15 and TRBJ1-2; D might be TRBD1 (6 bases). CDR1 and CDR2 from the germline V gene are LNHNV and YYDKDF (reference sequence). This CDR3 comprises 15 residues. The ends were cut back, 0 bases at V and 4 bases at J, with 12 bases in the middle. CDR3 loop: CATSRDRTASYGYTF. The CDR3 DNA reads TGTGCCACCAGCAGAGATCGGACAGCCAGCTATGGCTACACCTTC. Complete variable domain (other parts from reference TRBV15 and TRBJ1-2): DAMVIQNPRYQVTQFGKPVTLSCSQTLNHNVMYWYQQKSSQAPKLLFHYYDKDFNNEADTPDNFQSRRPNTSFCFLDIRSPGLGDTAMYLCATSRDRTASYGYTFGSGTRLTVV.

This clonotype was observed at least ten times. The V call is TRBV15, the J call TRBJ1-1; TRBD1 agrees at 10 bases. This CDR3 is built from 17 residues. CDR1 and CDR2 (germline): LNHNV, YYDKDF (reference sequence). Unmatched junction bases numbered 8, after V lost 0 bases and J lost 4 bases. The CDR3 DNA follows: TGTGCCACCAGCAGAGATCCCCGGGACAGGGGTAGCACTGAAGCTTTCTTT. Its protein product is CATSRDPRDRGSTEAFF.

This clonotype was recorded many times. This chain joins TRBV20-1 and TRBJ2-5; D gene uncertain. V lost 0 bases, J lost 5 bases, and 13 bases lay in between. The CDR3 spans 14 residues. The germline V gene has CDR1 DFQATT and CDR2 SNEGSKA (reference sequence). CDR3 nucleotides: TGCAGTGCTAGAGATCGGTACGTGGAGGAGACCCAGTACTTC. Residues: CSARDRYVEETQYF.

The chain links TRBV29-1 to TRBJ2-5, with D tentatively TRBD2 (7 bases). Germline assignment: CDR1 SQVTM and CDR2 ANQGSEA. CDR3 length: 12 amino acids. Trimming took 6 bases from V and 5 from J, leaving 13 bases between them. CDR3 DNA sequence: TGCAGCGTCCGTCGGGGGGCCGAGACCCAGTACTTC. Encoded protein: CSVRRGAETQYF.

This clonotype came up a few times. The chain recombines TRBV18 with TRBJ1-3; 7 bases agree with TRBD1. Germline CDR1 and CDR2: KGHSH and LQKENI. The CDR3 extends over 14 amino acids. The junction had 6 bases not matched to a gene; V was cut back by 9 bases and J by 1 base. Here the CDR3 reads CASAGQQSGNTIYF. DNA for the CDR3: TGTGCCAGTGCGGGACAGCAATCTGGAAACACCATATATTTT.

This clonotype was counted many times. The chain uses TRBV7-9 and TRBJ2-3; 10 positions match TRBD1. This CDR3 region has 15 residues. Trimming removed 2 bases from V and 9 bases from J; junction bases left unmatched: 8. The germline gives CDR1 SEHNR, CDR2 FQNEAQ (reference sequence). The CDR3: CASSLSLDRGLTQYF. The CDR3 region has the DNA TGTGCCAGCAGCTTATCCCTCGACAGGGGGCTGACGCAGTATTTT.

The V call is TRBV24-1, the J call TRBJ2-5; TRBD1 matches 8 bases. The CDR3 runs to 12 residues. The germline CDR1 and CDR2 sequences are KGHDR and SFDVKD. V dropped 4 bases and J dropped 14; count of bases not matched to a gene: 8. CDR3 residues: CATSEGQGRVYF. CDR3 DNA: TGTGCCACCAGTGAAGGACAGGGAAGGGTATACTTC.

In this sample, this clonotype turned up many times. The chain carries TRBV9 and TRBJ2-7, with TRBD2 matching over 8 bases. Germline trimming cut 2 bases from V and 3 bases from J; bases unmatched to any gene: 4. The germline V gene has CDR1 SGDLS and CDR2 YYNGEE. This CDR3 contains 14 residues. The CDR3 coding sequence is TGTGCCAGCAGCGTGTCGGGACTAGTCTACGAGCAGTACTTC. The encoded protein is CASSVSGLVYEQYF. Supplemented by reference TRBV9 and TRBJ2-7, the full variable domain reads DSGVTQTPKHLITATGQRVTLRCSPRSGDLSVYWYQQSLDQGLQFLIQYYNGEERAKGNILERFSAQQFPDLHSELNLSSLELGDSALYFCASSVSGLVYEQYFGPGTRLTVT.

J is TRBJ2-7 and V is TRBV2, with TRBD1 matching 9 bases. With 6 bases clipped from V and 5 bases from J, the junction kept 8 bases outside the gene matches. Per germline, CDR1 SNHLY and CDR2 FYNNEI. CDR3 length: 14 residues. The chain's CDR3 is CASRAPTGGDEQYF. The CDR3 nucleotides are TGTGCCAGCAGGGCTCCGACAGGGGGGGACGAGCAGTACTTC.

This chain connects TRBV9 to TRBJ2-1; D is unclear. CDR1 is SGDLS and CDR2 is YYNGEE in the germline V gene. Trimming left V 2 bases short and J 4 bases short, with 16 bases between. The CDR3 is 16 amino acids. CDR3 sequence: CASSVGSFGTYNEQFF. Written as DNA, the CDR3 is TGTGCCAGCAGCGTCGGCTCGTTCGGTACGTACAATGAGCAGTTCTTC.

This clonotype was counted many times. The rearrangement joins TRBV7-9 to TRBJ1-2; D is undetermined. The germline CDR1 and CDR2 sequences are SEHNR and FQNEAQ (reference sequence). The CDR3 runs 13 residues. V was clipped by 3 bases and J by 3 bases, with 8 bases between them. The CDR3 region is CASSFEYYYGYTF. DNA for the CDR3: TGTGCCAGCAGCTTTGAATACTACTATGGCTACACCTTC.

This chain uses TRBV2 with TRBJ2-7; D is perhaps TRBD1 (8 bases). This CDR3 is 15 amino acids long. In germline, CDR1 is SNHLY, CDR2 FYNNEI. Trimming took 5 bases from V and 6 from J, leaving 20 bases between them. CDR3 sequence (DNA): TGTGCCAGCAGTCCCGGGGGGCAGGGGGCAGGCGAGCAGTACTTC. Protein product: CASSPGGQGAGEQYF.

The chain joins TRBV29-1 to TRBJ2-5; 10 nucleotides align to TRBD2. Trimming took 3 bases from V and 7 from J; bases not matched to a gene: 8. CDR1 and CDR2 from the germline V gene are SQVTM and ANQGSEA. The CDR3 covers 14 residues. The CDR3 DNA reads TGCAGCGTTGACCCTAGCGGGAGAAGGGTGACCCAGTACTTC. Protein: CSVDPSGRRVTQYF.

This clonotype was seen once. Being one base from a much bigger clone, this may be a read error. J is TRBJ2-7 and V is TRBV20-1; the match to TRBD1 covers 7 bases. Per the germline V gene, CDR1 is DFQATT and CDR2 is SNEGSKA (reference sequence). This CDR3 has 17 amino acids. For the CDR3, the DNA is TGCAGTGCTATCCCCCGTGAGGGGGCGCCTGGGGTGGACGAGCGGTACTTC. Its protein product is CSAIPREGAPGVDERYF.